The 11 T cell receptor beta chains presented below share a single source sample, sequenced in a study of regulatory T cells in long-lasting Graves disease. Assembly of TCR beta libraries relied on iRepertoire HTBI primers together with Arm-PCR of CDR3 regions. TCRdb reprocessed the multiplex PCR reads with MiXCR, giving one entry per CDR3 protein. Among over 400,000 distinct CDR3 sequences listed, 12% to 15% were seen once. As to time point: newly diagnosed GD, antithyroid drugs for less than 3 months. PBMCs provided the RNA from which the TCR library was made. The same data also contributed to another study, on T cells in Graves' hyperthyroidism and ophthalmopathy.

Sequencing used peripheral blood mononuclear cells (PBMCs), obtained at new diagnosis, from a patient treated with antithyroid drugs. These receptors originate from a woman between 50 and 59 years old with Graves disease.

The rearrangement joins TRBV13 to TRBJ2-1; TRBD2 matches 8 bases. V was pared by 3 bases and J by 0 bases, with 7 bases of the junction left unmatched. The V gene's germline CDR1 is PRHDT and CDR2 FYEKMQ (reference sequence). This CDR3 is 17 amino acids long. This chain's CDR3 is CASSFPAGEGSYNEQFF. The CDR3 bases are TGTGCCAGCAGCTTTCCAGCGGGAGAGGGCTCCTACAATGAGCAGTTCTTC.

This clonotype has just a few counts. The chain has TRBV19 and TRBJ2-6, with 8 bases aligning to TRBD1. Germline assignment: CDR1 LNHDA and CDR2 SQIVND (reference sequence). V lost 3 bases to trimming and J lost 0 bases; unmatched junction nucleotides: 7. CDR3 length: 18 amino acids. CDR3 sequence reads: CASSMDRARLSGANVLTF. The CDR3 nucleotides read TGTGCCAGTAGTATGGACAGGGCCAGACTCTCTGGGGCCAACGTCCTGACTTTC. Full variable domain (remainder filled in from reference TRBV19 and TRBJ2-6): DGGITQSPKYLFRKEGQNVTLSCEQNLNHDAMYWYRQDPGQGLRLIYYSQIVNDFQKGDIAEGYSVSREKKESFPLTVTSAQKNPTAFYLCASSMDRARLSGANVLTFGAGSRLTVL.

Turning to this clonotype: One end of the junction varies from germline; a read error may be responsible. J is TRBJ2-1 and V is TRBV6-9; 10 bases are a match to TRBD2. The CDR3 has 15 residues. Germline-derived CDR1 and CDR2 are MNHGY and SVAAGI. CDR3 sequence reads: CASSYRLAGVGEQFF. Here the CDR3 DNA reads TGTGCCAGTAGTTACCGGCTAGCGGGAGTAGGGGAGCAGTTCTTC.

J is TRBJ2-2 and V is TRBV12-3 or TRBV12-4, with 11 bases fitting TRBD1. The V gene end was trimmed by 6 bases and the J gene end by 6 bases; junction bases not matched to a gene: 9. The CDR3 spans 16 residues. The CDR3 bases are TGTGCCAGCAGCCTAGGGGGGACAGGGGGATCCGGGGAGCTGTTTTTT. It encodes CASSLGGTGGSGELFF.

This clonotype was picked up a small number of times. The chain carries TRBV19 and TRBJ1-1; D possibly corresponds to TRBD1 (6 bases). V was shortened by 7 bases and J by 6 bases, with 21 bases between the two germline ends. Germline V lookup: CDR1 LNHDA, CDR2 SQIVND (reference sequence). This CDR3 region has 15 residues. CDR3 nucleotides: TGTGCCAGTACCTCTTGGGACGGGGGCGCGTCTGAAGCTTTCTTT. Its protein product is CASTSWDGGASEAFF.

This clonotype was counted ten times or more. The chain employs TRBV28 and TRBJ2-5; 15 bases are a match to TRBD2. Germline CDR1 MDHEN, CDR2 SYDVKM. J was trimmed by 2 bases and V by 2 bases; bases with no gene match: 3. This CDR3 has 17 amino acids. The CDR3 nucleotides are TGTGCCAGCAGTTTAATCGGACTAGCGGGAGGGCAAGAGACCCAGTACTTC. Protein sequence: CASSLIGLAGGQETQYF.

This clonotype turned up a few times. This rearrangement joins TRBV29-1 to TRBJ2-1; TRBD2 matches at 11 bases. In germline, CDR1 is SQVTM, CDR2 ANQGSEA. CDR3 length: 12 residues. V dropped 7 bases and J dropped 6; count of bases not matched to a gene: 2. CDR3 bases: TGCAGCGGGGGGACTAGCGGCAATGAGCAGTTCTTC. This sequence encodes CSGGTSGNEQFF.

This clonotype was detected ten times or more. The V and J genes are TRBV28 and TRBJ2-1; TRBD2 might be the D (6 bases). V was clipped by 2 bases and J by 8 bases, with 16 bases between them. The CDR3 totals 15 residues. The germline V gene encodes CDR1 MDHEN and CDR2 SYDVKM. This CDR3 reads CASSLRDWGADEQFF. The CDR3 DNA reads as TGTGCCAGCAGTTTAAGGGACTGGGGTGCGGATGAGCAGTTCTTC.

This clonotype was seen many times. The gene calls are TRBV10-3 and TRBJ2-1; 10 nucleotides match TRBD2. Germline CDR1 and CDR2: ENHRY and SYGVKD. The CDR3 sequence is 16 residues long. J gave up 5 bases and V 3 bases, and 7 bases lay outside the gene matches. The CDR3 spells CAISEEAGGWNNEQFF. CDR3 bases: TGTGCCATCAGTGAAGAAGCGGGAGGGTGGAACAATGAGCAGTTCTTC.

This clonotype came up many times. V is TRBV28 and J is TRBJ2-5; TRBD1 is a possible D gene (6 bases). Trimming cost V 0 bases and J 1 base, with 6 bases left between them. Germline values: CDR1 MDHEN, CDR2 SYDVKM. The CDR3 has 14 amino acids. The DNA of the CDR3 is TGTGCCAGCAGTTTATGGGACAGCCAAGAGACCCAGTACTTC. It specifies CASSLWDSQETQYF.

This rearrangement joins TRBV7-9 to TRBJ2-4; TRBD2 matches at 10 bases. V lost 5 bases, J lost 7 bases, and 5 bases stayed unmatched. The CDR3 length is 14 residues. The V gene's germline CDR1 is SEHNR and CDR2 FQNEAQ (reference sequence). CDR3 in amino acids: CASSLSGRGNIQYF. In DNA, the CDR3 is TGTGCCAGCAGCCTAAGCGGGAGGGGGAACATTCAGTACTTC.